What follows describes a single T cell receptor beta chain. Its antigen is not yet known. Base qualities are missing; no much larger clone stands one base away. Whole blood was collected in K2EDTA tubes by collaborating institutions according to the institutions' own protocols. For TCRbeta analysis, collaborators shipped samples in one of three forms: frozen whole blood, isolated PBMCs, or DNA extracted from either of those sample types. The data are from a study of blood T cell repertoires in COVID-19 (dated by TCRdb to about 2020). With respect to the entire study: The collaborator samples originated in the United States, Italy and Spain and spanned the acute and convalescent phases of COVID-19. Where HLA class I and class II types were available, the types were taken from metadata supplied by the sample provider, not from assay-based typing. The repertoires were released in a freely available public database meant as a resource for research on the immune response to SARS-CoV-2. Sample metadata almost always included a de-identified subject ID, COVID-19 status, age in years and sex. Deeply sampled blood TCRbeta repertoires from subjects exposed to, actively infected with, or recovered from COVID-19 were included in the dataset. The material from the prospective study consisted of cDNA or gDNA derived from T cells, B-cell-depleted T cells, or PBMCs. The samples were drawn from two sources: the first 160 participants of the ongoing ImmuneRACE study, and over 950 subjects contributed by 6 global collaborators.

The immunoSEQ Assay, a bias-controlled multiplex PCR, was used to amplify TCRbeta CDR3 regions from genomic DNA. The authors processed their data as follows. Within the assay, amplification of reference gene primers was used to estimate how many nucleated cells each sample contained. To quantify the absolute abundance of each unique TCRbeta CDR3 rearrangement, sequence reads were collapsed and filtered. For each sample, productive Simpson clonality was calculated as the square root of Simpson's diversity index across productive rearrangements. TCRdb took this table from immuneACCESS and kept in-frame rearrangements with V and J called. Such tables lack part of the clones; where checked against another copy, unresolved V genes explain under half of the gap, and the rest is unexplained. V and J calls plus clone size are reproduced from that table; the DNA served to infer D and trimming. The sample table contains about 180,000 clones; only one count was recorded for 70% to 85% of them. Of the sample, approximately 7% falls within the top ten clones.

The CDR1 and CDR2 encoded by the germline V gene (reference sequence) are LGHDT and YNNKEL. From V the trimming removes 4 bases and from J it removes 3 bases, while the gene matches leave 4 bases of the junction unaccounted for. Reading from cysteine to phenylalanine, the CDR3 counts 15 amino acids. Kept here is only the CDR3 DNA, which spans 45 bases and is read in frame from base 1. The research as a whole found: The amount of clinical and demographic metadata varied by source and participant and was provided uncurated.

Sequencing was carried out using peripheral blood. This receptor chain uses TRBV3-1 (or the pseudogene TRBV3-2) and TRBJ1-5, with 9 junctional bases fitting TRBD1. This TCR was sampled from a human donor in a cohort sampled during active COVID-19. The nucleotide sequence is given as TGTGCCAGCAGCCTCGGGACAGGGACCAATCAGCCCCAGCATTTT. Its amino acids are CASSLGTGTNQPQHF.